This TCR beta chain was sequenced for a study of OX40 agonist ivuxolimab in advanced cancers. Germline CDR1 is LNHDA and CDR2 is SQIVND (reference sequence). The CDR3 length is 18 residues. Unmatched junction bases numbered 11, after V lost 1 base and J lost 3 bases. General observations from the study: Low normalized T-cell clonal expansion also characterized some of the nonresponders.

It was autoimmune disease history or systemic immunosuppression that excluded patients. TCRdb's table, derived via immunoSEQ multiplex PCR, lists solely in-frame clones and lacks some. The repertoire includes 65,000 to 80,000 clones, 85% to 95% of them detected once, and roughly 6.4% sits in the top ten. Comment on this clone: Its antigen is not identified.

This clonotype was sampled from an adult with an advanced solid tumor such as melanoma, head and neck, liver or kidney cancer. The chain carries TRBV19 and TRBJ2-3, with 9 nucleotides matching TRBD1. The specimen was CD4+ or CD8+ T cells sorted from blood, collected in a trial of the OX40 agonist ivuxolimab. The CDR3 DNA reads as TGTGCCAGTAGTATAGGGCCCCAGGGACAGGGTTATACAGATACGCAGTATTTT. Its translation: CASSIGPQGQGYTDTQYF.